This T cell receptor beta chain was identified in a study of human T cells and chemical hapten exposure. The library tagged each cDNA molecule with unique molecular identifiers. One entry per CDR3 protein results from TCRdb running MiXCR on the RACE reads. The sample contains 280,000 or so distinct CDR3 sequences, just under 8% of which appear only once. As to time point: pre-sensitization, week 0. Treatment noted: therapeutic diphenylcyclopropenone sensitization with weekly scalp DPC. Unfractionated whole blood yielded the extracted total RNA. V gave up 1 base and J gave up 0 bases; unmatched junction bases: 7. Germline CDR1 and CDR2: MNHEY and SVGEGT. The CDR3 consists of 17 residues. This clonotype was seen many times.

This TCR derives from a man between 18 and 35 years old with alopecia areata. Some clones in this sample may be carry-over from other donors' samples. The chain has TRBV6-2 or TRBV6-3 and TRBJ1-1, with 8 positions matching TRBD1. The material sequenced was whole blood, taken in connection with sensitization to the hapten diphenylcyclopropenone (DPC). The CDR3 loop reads CASSYFTTGGMNTEAFF. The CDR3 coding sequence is TGTGCCAGCAGTTACTTCACTACAGGGGGTATGAACACTGAAGCTTTCTTT.